This TCR beta chain originates from a study of Ad26.COV2.S vaccination and SARS-CoV-2 variants. TCRdb keeps only in-frame clones here, not all; method: immunoSEQ multiplex PCR. The sample has roughly 700,000 clones, more than 80% seen once. The sample's treatment: over 15 received Ad26.COV2.S at low or high dose, single or two shots; about 5 received placebo; per-sample allocation not given. At day 63 after the first vaccine or placebo injection, samples were drawn. The CDR3 is 17 amino acids. Germline V lookup: CDR1 LGHDT, CDR2 YNNKEL (reference sequence). Between the trimmed V and J ends, which lost 5 bases and 3 bases, there was a span of 20 bases.

The receptor's source is a person aged 18 to 59 who received the Ad26.COV2.S COVID-19 vaccine or a placebo. This chain links TRBV3-1 (or the pseudogene TRBV3-2) with TRBJ1-5; D gene ambiguous. Sequencing was performed on peripheral blood, taken in a trial of Ad26.COV2.S vaccine versus placebo. The CDR3 protein is CASSSPPWGYPNQPQHF. The CDR3 DNA reads TGTGCCAGCAGCTCCCCCCCGTGGGGTTATCCCAATCAGCCCCAGCATTTT.